These 30 T cell receptor beta chains were all obtained from the same sample, sequenced in a study of shared clonotypes between healthy human individuals. Repertoires were generated with immunoSEQ multiplex PCR, while TCRdb's copy carries only in-frame clones and drops some. The top ten hold 1.5% to 2% of the sample, which has about 2.1 million clones, about 93% seen once. Naive CD8 cells lacked CD45RO and underwent positive selection for CCR7, leaving out terminally differentiated effector memory CD45RA+ cells. Sequencing input: naive CD8+ T cells from PBMCs. The receptor source for this set is a man between 18 and 35 years old in good health. Some clones in this sample may be carry-over from other donors' samples.

The gene calls are TRBV5-8 and TRBJ2-1; D is ambiguous. Germline loops: CDR1 SGHTS, CDR2 YDEGEE. With 4 bases removed from V and 1 base from J, the gap between germline ends came to 9 bases. The CDR3 contains 14 residues. Written as DNA, the CDR3 is TGTGCCAGCAGCCTAGTAAGTTCCTACAATGAGCAGTTCTTC. This sequence encodes CASSLVSSYNEQFF.

The V call is TRBV10-3, the J call TRBJ2-7; a weak D match, TRBD2 (6 bases). The CDR3 spans 16 residues. V was shortened by 0 bases and J by 3 bases, with 15 bases between the two germline ends. Germline CDR1 and CDR2: ENHRY and SYGVKD. CDR3: CAISESTSGGDYEQYF. CDR3 sequence (DNA): TGTGCCATCAGTGAGTCGACCAGCGGAGGGGACTACGAGCAGTACTTC.

A few counts support this clone. V is TRBV19 and J is TRBJ1-1; a possible D gene is TRBD1 (5 bases). V was shortened by 6 bases and J by 0 bases, with 14 bases between the two germline ends. The CDR3 extends over 15 amino acids. Germline V gives CDR1 LNHDA, CDR2 SQIVND (reference sequence). The CDR3 is CASRPDSFMNTEAFF. CDR3 in DNA: TGTGCCAGTAGGCCTGACAGTTTCATGAACACTGAAGCTTTCTTT.

The CDR3 region is CASSDRESDTQYF. CDR3 DNA: TGTGCCAGCAGTGACAGGGAGTCAGATACGCAGTATTTT. The V gene is TRBV2, the J gene TRBJ2-3; either TRBD1 or TRBD2 may fit D (5 bases each). Germline V gene sequence: CDR1 SNHLY, CDR2 FYNNEI. CDR3 size: 13 residues. The V and J ends lost 3 bases and 4 bases respectively, with 8 bases between them.

Comment on this clone: A read error may account for a junction end that differs from germline. The V call is TRBV6-5, the J call TRBJ1-1; D unresolved. The CDR3 runs 15 residues. The V gene's germline CDR1 is MNHEY and CDR2 SVGAGI. This chain's CDR3 is CASSWLGANNIEAFF. As DNA, the CDR3 is TGTGCCAGCAGTTGGTTAGGCGCCAATAACATTGAAGCTTTCTTT.

This rearrangement joins TRBV5-1 to TRBJ1-2; tentative D call: TRBD1 (5 bases). The germline V gene encodes CDR1 SGHRS and CDR2 YFSETQ. This CDR3 has 13 residues. The V and J ends lost 4 bases and 4 bases respectively, with 11 bases between them. DNA for the CDR3: TGCGCCAGCAGCCTGACAGCTTTCTATGGCTACACCTTC. Translated, it gives CASSLTAFYGYTF.

The chain carries TRBV27 and TRBJ1-4, with a possible D match to TRBD1 (5 bases). V was cut by 2 bases and J by 8 bases, with 12 bases left in between. This CDR3 spans 14 amino acids. Germline-derived CDR1 and CDR2 are MNHEY and SMNVEV (reference sequence). CDR3 nucleotide sequence: TGTGCCAGCAGTTTAAGACAGAGGGGCGAAAAACTGTTTTTT. Translating gives CASSLRQRGEKLFF.

V gene TRBV7-9 combines with J gene TRBJ2-4; 10 nucleotides match TRBD2. The CDR3 has 16 residues. Trimming took 1 base from V and 10 from J; bases not matched to a gene: 10. Germline V CDR1 and CDR2: SEHNR, FQNEAQ (reference sequence). The CDR3 region has the DNA TGTGCCAGCAGCTTAGTGTCTAGCGGGGGCAGAGAGATTCAGTACTTC. Protein sequence: CASSLVSSGGREIQYF. The variable domain in full, completed from reference TRBV7-9 and TRBJ2-4, reads DTGVSQNPRHKITKRGQNVTFRCDPISEHNRLYWYRQTLGQGPEFLTYFQNEAQLEKSRLLSDRFSAERPKGSFSTLEIQRTEQGDSAMYLCASSLVSSGGREIQYFGAGTRLSVL.

J is TRBJ2-2 and V is TRBV18, with D unclear. Trimming left V 3 bases short and J 0 bases short, with 11 bases between. The CDR3 runs to 16 residues. The germline CDR1 and CDR2 sequences are KGHSH and LQKENI. CDR3 in DNA: TGTGCCAGCTCACCCCGGGTACAACCGAACACCGGGGAGCTGTTTTTT. It yields the protein CASSPRVQPNTGELFF. Filled out from reference TRBV18 and TRBJ2-2, the complete variable domain reads NAGVMQNPRHLVRRRGQEARLRCSPMKGHSHVYWYRQLPEEGLKFMVYLQKENIIDESGMPKERFSAEFPKEGPSILRIQQVVRGDSAAYFCASSPRVQPNTGELFFGEGSRLTVL.

The chain is built from TRBV7-8 and TRBJ2-1; 8 nucleotides align to TRBD2. Trimming at V came to 1 base and at J to 8 bases, leaving 10 bases not matched to a gene. This CDR3 contains 16 residues. Per the germline V gene, CDR1 is SGHVS and CDR2 is FQNEAQ. The CDR3 loop reads CASSLEAGALWDEQFF. The CDR3 nucleotides read TGTGCCAGCAGCTTAGAAGCGGGGGCCTTATGGGATGAGCAGTTCTTC.

The chain joins TRBV6-4 to TRBJ2-7, with D possibly being TRBD1 (5 bases). This CDR3 spans 14 amino acids. Per the germline V gene, CDR1 is MRHNA and CDR2 is SNTAGT. V lost 6 bases and J lost 0, with 12 bases in between. Written as DNA, the CDR3 is TGTGCCAGCAGCCCCAACAGGTACTCCTACGAGCAGTACTTC. Encoded protein: CASSPNRYSYEQYF.

The gene calls are TRBV7-6 and TRBJ2-7; maybe TRBD1 (7 bases). This CDR3 has 15 residues. Per germline, CDR1 SGHVS and CDR2 FNYEAQ. V was trimmed by 5 bases and J by 1 base, leaving 15 bases between them. CDR3 residues: CASSLRGDRSYEQYF. CDR3 nucleotide sequence: TGTGCCAGCAGCCTAAGGGGGGACAGATCCTACGAGCAGTACTTC.

The chain joins TRBV4-1 to TRBJ1-4; no clear D. From germline, CDR1 is MGHRA and CDR2 YSYEKL. The CDR3 length is 17 residues. The V end was cut by 1 base, the J end by 8 bases, with 20 bases between. CDR3 in amino acids: CASSQAVSTWVREKLFF. DNA of the CDR3: TGCGCCAGCAGCCAAGCGGTTTCGACGTGGGTGAGGGAAAAACTGTTTTTT.

CDR3 DNA: TGTGCCAGCAGCCATAGCAGTGAGCAGTTCTTC. It yields the protein CASSHSSEQFF. V usage is TRBV11-2 and J usage is TRBJ2-1; D is uncertain. Trimming removed 5 bases from V and 9 bases from J, with 8 bases in between. This CDR3 region has 11 residues. Germline V gene lookup returns CDR1 SGHAT and CDR2 FQNNGV.

The chain recombines TRBV15 with TRBJ1-1, with D possibly TRBD1 on 6 matching bases. V was cut by 5 bases and J by 6 bases, with 19 bases left in between. The CDR3 totals 15 residues. Per germline, CDR1 LNHNV and CDR2 YYDKDF (reference sequence). CDR3 sequence (DNA): TGTGCCACCAGCTTCTCCAGGGGCGTCACCTCTGAAGCTTTCTTT. Protein: CATSFSRGVTSEAFF.

This chain connects TRBV7-9 to TRBJ2-2; possible D gene TRBD1, 6 bases. Germline V gives CDR1 SEHNR, CDR2 FQNEAQ (reference sequence). V lost 5 bases to trimming and J lost 2 bases, with 12 bases between them. This CDR3 region has 15 residues. The CDR3 reads CASSPTGINTGELFF. For the CDR3, the DNA is TGTGCCAGCAGCCCTACAGGGATCAACACCGGGGAGCTGTTTTTT.

This chain uses TRBV4-1 with TRBJ2-2; possible D gene TRBD1, 6 bases. The CDR3 extends over 15 amino acids. The germline V gene has CDR1 MGHRA and CDR2 YSYEKL. V lost 0 bases and J lost 6, with 11 bases in between. The CDR3 is CASSQDPGESGELFF. CDR3 sequence (DNA): TGCGCCAGCAGCCAAGACCCAGGGGAGTCCGGGGAGCTGTTTTTT.

The V and J genes are TRBV19 and TRBJ1-1; maybe TRBD1 (5 bases). V lost 10 bases and J 1 base, leaving 13 bases between the germline ends. Germline V gene sequence: CDR1 LNHDA, CDR2 SQIVND (reference sequence). The CDR3 runs 13 residues. CDR3 loop: CATTGTANTEAFF. Written as DNA, the CDR3 is TGTGCCACCACCGGGACGGCGAACACTGAAGCTTTCTTT. Combining the CDR3 with reference TRBV19 and TRBJ1-1 gives the whole variable domain DGGITQSPKYLFRKEGQNVTLSCEQNLNHDAMYWYRQDPGQGLRLIYYSQIVNDFQKGDIAEGYSVSREKKESFPLTVTSAQKNPTAFYLCATTGTANTEAFFGQGTRLTVV.

This rearrangement joins TRBV10-1 to TRBJ2-1, with D hard to call. Trimming removed 0 bases from V and 6 bases from J, with 9 bases in between. Germline loops: CDR1 WNHNN, CDR2 SYGVQD (reference sequence). The CDR3 totals 14 residues. Here the CDR3 reads CASSESIPSNEQFF. DNA for the CDR3: TGCGCCAGCAGTGAGTCGATACCCAGCAATGAGCAGTTCTTC.

This clone has only a few counts. This chain joins TRBV29-1 and TRBJ1-1; no definite D call. The CDR3 runs 10 residues. The V and J ends lost 3 bases and 9 bases respectively, with 8 bases between them. Germline V CDR1 and CDR2: SQVTM, ANQGSEA. The CDR3 protein is CSVDQVQAFF. The DNA of the CDR3 is TGCAGCGTTGATCAGGTTCAAGCTTTCTTT.

The V gene is TRBV7-9, the J gene TRBJ2-2; 7 bases are a match to TRBD2. The junction had 5 bases not matched to a gene; V was cut back by 3 bases and J by 4 bases. Germline V gives CDR1 SEHNR, CDR2 FQNEAQ (reference sequence). CDR3 length: 15 residues. The CDR3 spells CASSFGGRGTGELFF. CDR3 coding DNA: TGTGCCAGCAGCTTCGGCGGGAGAGGCACCGGGGAGCTGTTTTTT.

The V call is TRBV6-6, the J call TRBJ2-7; D remains ambiguous. Germline CDR1 reads MNHNY; CDR2 reads SVGAGI (reference sequence). The CDR3 length is 16 residues. The V end lost 2 bases, the J end lost 6 bases, and 20 bases lay between the germline ends. The CDR3 sequence is CASSYKAKGPFGEQYF. The CDR3 bases are TGTGCCAGCAGTTACAAAGCTAAAGGACCTTTTGGCGAGCAGTACTTC.

The CDR3 coding sequence is TGTGCCAGCAGTTTAGTAGGGACAGCGAACTACGAGCAGTACTTC. Amino acids: CASSLVGTANYEQYF. The V and J genes are TRBV27 and TRBJ2-7, with 7 positions matching TRBD1. The germline V gene has CDR1 MNHEY and CDR2 SMNVEV (reference sequence). CDR3 length equals 15 residues. After removal of 2 bases from V and 3 bases from J, the junction contained 7 bases not matched to a gene.

The chain is built from TRBV11-2 and TRBJ2-7; maybe TRBD1 (6 bases). CDR1 SGHAT and CDR2 FQNNGV come from the germline V gene. V lost 1 base and J 2 bases, leaving 9 bases between the germline ends. The CDR3 is 14 amino acids. CDR3 sequence reads: CASSLARGPYEQYF. CDR3 sequence (DNA): TGTGCCAGCAGCTTAGCCAGGGGACCCTACGAGCAGTACTTC.

This chain connects TRBV19 to TRBJ1-1, with 7 positions matching TRBD1. The CDR3 loop spans 15 amino acids. Looked up from germline, CDR1 is LNHDA and CDR2 is SQIVND (reference sequence). Germline trimming cut 5 bases from V and 6 bases from J; bases unmatched to any gene: 12. The CDR3 region has the DNA TGTGCCAGTAGTGGGAGAGACAGGGAAGGGCCTGAAGCTTTCTTT. Protein sequence: CASSGRDREGPEAFF. The full variable domain, with the rest looked up from reference TRBV19 and TRBJ1-1, is DGGITQSPKYLFRKEGQNVTLSCEQNLNHDAMYWYRQDPGQGLRLIYYSQIVNDFQKGDIAEGYSVSREKKESFPLTVTSAQKNPTAFYLCASSGRDREGPEAFFGQGTRLTVV.

In DNA, the CDR3 is TGTGCCAGCAGCTTATGGGAAGGACTGAACACTGAAGCTTTCTTT. It translates to CASSLWEGLNTEAFF. The chain links TRBV7-6 to TRBJ1-1, with no clear D. This CDR3 spans 15 amino acids. Trimming took off 2 bases at V and 0 bases at J, with 10 bases between the two ends. Germline CDR1 SGHVS, CDR2 FNYEAQ.

J is TRBJ1-2 and V is TRBV9; 8 positions agree with TRBD1. This CDR3 contains 15 residues. Germline CDR1 SGDLS, CDR2 YYNGEE. V lost 3 bases and J lost 10; bases outside the gene matches: 14. DNA for the CDR3: TGTGCCAGCAGCGCCCTGGACAGGGAACGTCAGGACTACACCTTC. Its protein product is CASSALDRERQDYTF.

This clone was observed once. The V and J genes are TRBV7-9 and TRBJ2-1; TRBD2 might be the D (5 bases). The CDR3 is 14 amino acids. V was trimmed by 5 bases and J by 8 bases, leaving 16 bases between them. Germline V gene sequence: CDR1 SEHNR, CDR2 FQNEAQ (reference sequence). CDR3 in DNA: TGTGCCAGCAGCAACCCTAGCCTAGGCGATGAGCAGTTCTTC. It is translated as CASSNPSLGDEQFF.

This chain joins TRBV27 and TRBJ2-1, with 10 positions matching TRBD2. V lost 3 bases, J lost 8 bases, and 4 bases stayed unmatched. CDR3 size: 14 residues. The germline V gene has CDR1 MNHEY and CDR2 SMNVEV (reference sequence). The DNA of the CDR3 is TGTGCCAGCAGTTTTAGGCTAGCGGGAGATGAGCAGTTCTTC. Protein product: CASSFRLAGDEQFF.

The gene calls are TRBV28 and TRBJ2-3, with TRBD1 matching over 7 bases. Trimming took 6 bases from V and 2 from J; bases not matched to a gene: 8. The CDR3 extends over 15 amino acids. CDR1 is MDHEN and CDR2 is SYDVKM in the germline V gene. Here the CDR3 reads CASRIRDRFTDTQYF. CDR3 DNA: TGTGCCAGCAGAATCCGGGACAGATTCACAGATACGCAGTATTTT.